Presented here are 22 T cell receptor beta chains from one specimen sequenced in a study of tumor-infiltrating lymphocytes in primary liver carcinoma. Production of TCR beta cDNA used 400 to 650 ng total RNA together with a constant-region primer. Slightly modified ARM-PCR with three nested multiplex PCR rounds yielded TCR beta libraries. With TRBV1-TRBV30 forward primers and a C-beta reverse primer, the first two PCR rounds were run for roughly 10 cycles each. TCRdb reprocessed the multiplex PCR reads with MiXCR, giving one entry per CDR3 protein. Of tens of thousands of distinct CDR3 sequences in the sample, approximately 70% were seen once. Starting material for RNA and DNA co-extraction consisted of about 17-31 mg of unsorted bulk tissue. The sample taken for sequencing was liver tumor tissue from sampling region 2. This sample's subset: tumor region T2, inferior pole. The receptors come from a middle-aged man with primary liver carcinoma and hepatitis B virus infection.

Comments on this clonotype: Germline and junction disagree at one end, which may indicate a read error. CDR3 in amino acids: CAGSLGDGNPYEQYF. The CDR3 DNA reads as TGTGCCGGCAGCTTAGGGGACGGAAACCCCTACGAGCAGTACTTC. The chain couples TRBV11-2 to TRBJ2-7; D possibly uses TRBD1 or TRBD2 (5 bases each). The CDR3 has 15 amino acids. The germline V gene has CDR1 SGHAT and CDR2 FQNNGV.

Notes on this clonotype: An end of the junction differs from the germline gene, which may be a read error. Written as DNA, the CDR3 is TGCAGCGTTAAACTCAGGGGGCGGAACACTGAAGCTTACTTT. It specifies CSVKLRGRNTEAYF. This chain uses TRBV29-1 with TRBJ1-1; 8 bases are shared with TRBD1. Germline CDR1 SQVTM, CDR2 ANQGSEA. CDR3 length equals 14 residues.

On this clonotype itself: One end of the junction is discordant with germline, which a read error may explain. The rearrangement uses TRBV29-1 and TRBJ2-5, with D unclear. Looked up from germline, CDR1 is SQVTM and CDR2 is ANQGSEA. The CDR3 totals 11 residues. CDR3 sequence: CNVDRGETQYF. The CDR3 DNA sequence: TGCAACGTTGATCGTGGAGAGACCCAGTACTTC. Full variable domain (missing parts from reference TRBV29-1 and TRBJ2-5): SAVISQKPSRDICQRGTSLTIQCQVDSQVTMMFWYRQQPGQSLTLIATANQGSEATYESGFVIDKFPISRPNLTFSTLTVSNMSPEDSSIYLCNVDRGETQYFGPGTRLLVL.

This chain joins TRBV11-1 and TRBJ2-7; TRBD1 matches at 8 bases. In germline, CDR1 is SGHAT, CDR2 FQDESV (reference sequence). This CDR3 contains 13 residues. Here the CDR3 DNA reads TGTGCAAACAGGGGGAAGCAATCCTACGAGCAGTACTTC. Its protein is CANRGKQSYEQYF.

The chain carries TRBV30 and TRBJ2-5; D may be TRBD1 (8 bases). Trimming left V 8 bases short and J 6 bases short, with 19 bases between. CDR3 length: 13 residues. CDR1 is GTSNPN, CDR2 SVGIG, per germline (reference sequence). The CDR3 nucleotides read TGTGCCCTAAACACAGGGGGGGCAAAGACCCAGTACTTC. Translating it yields CALNTGGAKTQYF.

Concerning this clonotype itself: Compared with germline, one end of the junction differs, possibly owing to a read error. The J gene is TRBJ1-5, the V gene TRBV10-3; D possibly corresponds to TRBD1 (5 bases). This CDR3 spans 15 amino acids. Per germline, CDR1 ENHRY and CDR2 SYGVKD. CDR3 amino acids: CAGRSGLEGNQPQHF. The CDR3 DNA follows: TGTGCCGGTCGTTCAGGGTTGGAGGGCAATCAGCCCCAGCATTTC.

As to this clonotype: One end of the junction is discordant with germline, which a read error may explain. The chain couples TRBV28 to TRBJ2-7; D is perhaps TRBD2 (6 bases). The CDR3 contains 15 residues. The V gene's germline CDR1 is MDHEN and CDR2 SYDVKM. The CDR3 bases are TGTGTCAGCAGTTTATGGTGCGGGAACATGGTCGCGCAGTACTTC. Protein: CVSSLWCGNMVAQYF.

This chain uses TRBV11-2 with TRBJ2-1, with 9 bases matching TRBD2. CDR1 and CDR2 (germline): SGHAT, FQNNGV. CDR3 length: 15 residues. V lost 10 bases, J lost 5 bases, and 12 bases stayed unmatched. DNA for the CDR3: TGTGCCATTAGTCTTTTAGCGGGAGATAACAATGAGCAGTTCTTC. Amino acid sequence: CAISLLAGDNNEQFF.

This clonotype is termed medium-sized. The V call is TRBV29-1, the J call TRBJ1-1; a weak D match, TRBD1 (5 bases). Germline assignment: CDR1 SQVTM and CDR2 ANQGSEA. V dropped 7 bases and J dropped 2 bases, with 8 bases sitting between them. The CDR3 loop spans 11 amino acids. CDR3 DNA: TGCAGCGGTGGACATAACACTGAAGCTTTCTTT. Protein: CSGGHNTEAFF.

The chain links TRBV5-4 to TRBJ2-5, with D unresolved. Germline CDR1 is SGHNT and CDR2 is YYREEE (reference sequence). This CDR3 has 11 amino acids. V was clipped by 0 bases and J by 4 bases, with 1 base between them. The CDR3 sequence is CASSLAETQYF. For the CDR3, the DNA is TGTGCCAGCAGCTTGGCAGAGACCCAGTACTTC.

Comment on this clonotype: Germline and junction disagree at one end, which may indicate a read error. J is TRBJ2-2 and V is TRBV12-3 or TRBV12-4; D could derive from TRBD1 or TRBD2 (5 bases each). The CDR3 covers 17 residues. The CDR3 nucleotides are TGTGCCAACAGTTTTAAGGGGAGCGGTTCGGACACCGGGGAGCTGTTTTTT. This gives the protein CANSFKGSGSDTGELFF.

The chain has TRBV4-3 and TRBJ2-3; 14 bases line up with TRBD2. This CDR3 comprises 20 residues. The V gene end was trimmed by 0 bases and the J gene end by 15 bases; junction bases not matched to a gene: 23. CDR1 LGHNA and CDR2 YSLEER come from the germline V gene. CDR3 amino acids: CASSQDLPSGTSGRADMRYF. In DNA, the CDR3 is TGCGCCAGCAGCCAAGATCTTCCCTCCGGGACTAGCGGGAGAGCAGATATGCGCTATTTT.

Worth noting for this clonotype: The CDR3 ends on some other residue instead of the conserved phenylalanine or tryptophan, so this is likely a read error. The rearrangement joins TRBV12-3 or TRBV12-4 to TRBJ1-4; no definite D call. The CDR3 runs 13 residues. The ends were cut back, 0 bases at V and 7 bases at J, with 6 bases in the middle. CDR3: CASSLAGIEKLFY. The DNA for the CDR3 is TGTGCCAGCAGTTTAGCAGGGATTGAAAAACTGTTTTAT.

Concerning this clonotype itself: Germline and junction disagree at one end, which may indicate a read error. This rearrangement joins TRBV4-3 to TRBJ2-1; no clear D. Germline lookup yields CDR1 LGHNA and CDR2 YSLEER. This CDR3 is built from 16 residues. This chain's CDR3 is CTSSQDRNGFHNEQSF. CDR3 nucleotides: TGCACAAGCAGCCAAGATAGGAACGGGTTTCACAATGAGCAGTCCTTC.

The V and J genes are TRBV3-1 and TRBJ1-6; D is uncertain. This CDR3 has 13 amino acids. The V end was cut by 5 bases, the J end by 8 bases, with 10 bases between. Germline CDR1 is LGHDT and CDR2 is YNNKEL (reference sequence). The chain's CDR3 is CASSDLLDSPLHF. The CDR3 DNA reads as TGTGCCAGCAGCGATCTTTTGGATTCACCCCTCCACTTT.

In the case of this clonotype: Here the CDR3 omits its conserved ending phenylalanine or tryptophan, so a read error is the likely source. This chain links TRBV11-1 with TRBJ2-1; D is undetermined. Germline V lookup: CDR1 SGHAT, CDR2 FQDESV (reference sequence). The CDR3 contains 16 residues. Here the CDR3 DNA reads TGTGCCAACAGCTTAGCTTACACCTTCCAGTACAATGAGCAGTTCTAC. Amino acid sequence: CANSLAYTFQYNEQFY.

As concerns this clonotype: One end of the junction varies from germline; a read error may be responsible. The J gene is TRBJ1-6, the V gene TRBV6-5; 7 bases align to TRBD1. CDR3 size: 15 residues. Germline values: CDR1 MNHEY, CDR2 SVGAGI. In DNA, the CDR3 is TGTATCAGCAGTTACGCACAGGGGCTGGAGTCACCCTTCCACTTT. Its translation: CISSYAQGLESPFHF.

In this sample, this clonotype is medium-sized (0.01 to 0.1%). This chain uses TRBV5-4 with TRBJ2-3; D is perhaps TRBD1 (5 bases). Trimming removed 0 bases at V and 6 bases at J, with 14 bases between. The CDR3 extends over 15 amino acids. Germline V gene lookup returns CDR1 SGHNT and CDR2 YYREEE (reference sequence). The CDR3 DNA reads TGTGCCAGCAGCTTGGGGGGCCCGAACAGGGATACGCAGTATTTT. This translates into CASSLGGPNRDTQYF.

Worth noting for this clonotype: An end of the junction differs from the germline gene, which may be a read error. The rearrangement links TRBV28 to TRBJ1-2, with a possible D match to TRBD1 (6 bases). The CDR3 loop spans 16 amino acids. In germline, CDR1 is MDHEN, CDR2 SYDVKM. CDR3 in amino acids: CASNEPQGRGNYGYTF. DNA for the CDR3: TGTGCCAGCAACGAGCCTCAGGGGCGCGGGAACTATGGCTACACTTTC.

This clonotype was seen ten or more times. The chain combines TRBV6-2 or TRBV6-3 with TRBJ2-5, with D perhaps assigned TRBD1 or TRBD2 (5 bases each). Germline V CDR1 and CDR2: MNHEY, SVGEGT. The length of the CDR3 is 15 residues. Trimming shortened V by 4 bases and J by 5 bases, and 17 bases separated the two germline ends. In DNA, the CDR3 is TGTGCCAGCAGTTGGGCGTCCAGGGAGATGGAGACCCAGTACTTC. Amino acid sequence: CASSWASREMETQYF.

Turning to this clonotype: Given the absence of the conserved phenylalanine or tryptophan at the CDR3 end, a read error is likely. This chain uses TRBV6-1 with TRBJ2-5, with 7 bases identical to TRBD2. There are 13 residues in the CDR3. After removal of 6 bases from V and 10 bases from J, the junction contained 11 bases not matched to a gene. Per germline, CDR1 MNHNS and CDR2 SASEGT. For the CDR3, the DNA is TGTGCCAGCAGCCGGGACTATGATCAGATCCAGTACTAC. Translation gives CASSRDYDQIQYY.

This clonotype was observed many times. The chain combines TRBV5-1 with TRBJ2-1; the match to TRBD2 covers 8 bases. This CDR3 has 14 amino acids. CDR1 SGHRS and CDR2 YFSETQ come from the germline V gene. Trimming cost V 3 bases and J 7 bases; bases outside gene matches: 6. The CDR3 here is CASSSIAGRNEQFF. In nucleotides, the CDR3 is TGCGCCAGCAGCTCAATAGCGGGAAGGAATGAGCAGTTCTTC.